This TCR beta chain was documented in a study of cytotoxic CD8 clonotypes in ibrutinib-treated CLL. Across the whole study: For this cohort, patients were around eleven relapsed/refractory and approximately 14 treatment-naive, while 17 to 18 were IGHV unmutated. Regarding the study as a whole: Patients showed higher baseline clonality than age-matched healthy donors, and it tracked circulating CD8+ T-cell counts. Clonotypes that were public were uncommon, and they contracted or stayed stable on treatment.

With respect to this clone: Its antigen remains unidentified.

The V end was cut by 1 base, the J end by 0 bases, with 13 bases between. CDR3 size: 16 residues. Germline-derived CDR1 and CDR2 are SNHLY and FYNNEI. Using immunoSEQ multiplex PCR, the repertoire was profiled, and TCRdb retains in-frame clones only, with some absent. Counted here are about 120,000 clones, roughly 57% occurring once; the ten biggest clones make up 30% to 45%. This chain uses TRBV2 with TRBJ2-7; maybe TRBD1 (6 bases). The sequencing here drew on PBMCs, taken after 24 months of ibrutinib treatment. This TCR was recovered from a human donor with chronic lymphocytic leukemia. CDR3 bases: TGTGCCAGCAGTGAAGGCAGGGGACGACTCTCCTACGAGCAGTACTTC. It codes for CASSEGRGRLSYEQYF.